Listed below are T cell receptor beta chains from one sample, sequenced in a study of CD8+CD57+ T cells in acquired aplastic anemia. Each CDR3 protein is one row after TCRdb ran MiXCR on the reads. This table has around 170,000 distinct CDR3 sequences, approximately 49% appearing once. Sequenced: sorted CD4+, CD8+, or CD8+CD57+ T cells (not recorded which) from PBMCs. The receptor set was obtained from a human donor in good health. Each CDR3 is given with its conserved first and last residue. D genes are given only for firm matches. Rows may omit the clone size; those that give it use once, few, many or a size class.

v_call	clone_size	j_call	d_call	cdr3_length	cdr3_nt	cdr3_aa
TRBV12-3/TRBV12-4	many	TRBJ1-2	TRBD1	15	TGTGCCAGCAGTTCAGGTGGCGGGGGGACAGGGCCTTACACCTTC	CASSSGGGGTGPYTF
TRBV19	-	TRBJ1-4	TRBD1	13	TGTGCCAGTAGTATAGGGGGACAGACAAAACTGTTTTTT	CASSIGGQTKLFF
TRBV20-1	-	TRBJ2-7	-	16	TGCAGTGCTAGATCCTTAAGGACCGCGACAGAATACGAGCAGTACTTC	CSARSLRTATEYEQYF
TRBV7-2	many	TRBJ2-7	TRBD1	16	TGTGCCAGCAGCTTAGCGGGGACAGGGGTTACCTACGAGCAGTACTTC	CASSLAGTGVTYEQYF
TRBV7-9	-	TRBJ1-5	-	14	TGTGCCAGCAGCGACACAGGGTCTAGACAGCCCCAGCATTTT	CASSDTGSRQPQHF
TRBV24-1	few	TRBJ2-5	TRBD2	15	TGTGCCACCAGTGATCCCGGGACTAGCGGAGAGACCCAGTACTTC	CATSDPGTSGETQYF
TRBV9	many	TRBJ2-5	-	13	TGTGCCAGCAGCGTCGCCAGCCAAGAGACCCAGTACTTC	CASSVASQETQYF
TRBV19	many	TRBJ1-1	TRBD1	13	TGTGCCAGTAGTCGCAGGGGGCCCACTGAAGCTTTCTTT	CASSRRGPTEAFF
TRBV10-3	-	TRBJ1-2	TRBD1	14	TGTGCCATCAGCCCGGGACAGGACTTCTATGGCTACACCTTC	CAISPGQDFYGYTF
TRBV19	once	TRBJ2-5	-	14	TGTGCCAGTAGGAGGGCAGGGAGGAAAGAGACCCAGTACTTC	CASRRAGRKETQYF